Shown below are 18 T cell receptor beta chains from a single sample sequenced in a study of cytomegalovirus exposure and HLA in healthy donors. Profiling relied on immunoSEQ multiplex PCR, and the TCRdb table lists in-frame clones only, not all of them. The sample has some 310,000 clones, roughly 86% seen once. Sequenced sample: PBMCs. These receptors were collected from a man aged 25-45 years in good health and CMV-seronegative.

This chain joins TRBV6-5 and TRBJ1-2, with D tentatively TRBD1 (5 bases). CDR1 is MNHEY, CDR2 SVGAGI, per germline. The length of the CDR3 is 11 residues. Trimming cost V 5 bases and J 4 bases, with 5 bases left between them. CDR3 in DNA: TGTGCCAGCAGTGACAGCTATGGCTACACCTTC. This sequence encodes CASSDSYGYTF.

The chain is built from TRBV5-4 and TRBJ2-2; 11 bases map to TRBD2. This CDR3 has 16 residues. The junction had 7 bases not matched to a gene; V was cut back by 4 bases and J by 5 bases. CDR1 is SGHNT and CDR2 is YYREEE in the germline V gene (reference sequence). CDR3 sequence reads: CASSPGTSGGTGELFF. DNA of the CDR3: TGTGCCAGCAGCCCCGGGACTAGCGGTGGGACCGGGGAGCTGTTTTTT.

This clone occurred once. The chain joins TRBV11-2 to TRBJ2-4, with D unclear. Per the germline V gene, CDR1 is SGHAT and CDR2 is FQNNGV. The CDR3 covers 12 residues. The V gene lost 1 base and the J gene lost 5 bases, with 3 bases spanning the gap. The CDR3 nucleotides are TGTGCCAGCAGCTTAGGGCAAAACATTCAGTACTTC. This translates into CASSLGQNIQYF.

This clone has just one count. The chain has TRBV27 and TRBJ2-3; 10 positions match TRBD1. J was trimmed by 9 bases and V by 5 bases; bases with no gene match: 5. The CDR3 has 13 amino acids. The germline gives CDR1 MNHEY, CDR2 SMNVEV (reference sequence). The CDR3 DNA reads as TGTGCCAGCAGTCCGTGGACAGGGGGGACGCAGTATTTT. It yields the protein CASSPWTGGTQYF.

This chain connects TRBV27 to TRBJ2-7; 12 nucleotides align to TRBD1. CDR1 MNHEY and CDR2 SMNVEV come from the germline V gene (reference sequence). V lost 6 bases, J lost 7 bases, and 7 bases stayed unmatched. The CDR3 runs 14 residues. CDR3: CASSSGTGGSEQYF. In DNA, the CDR3 is TGTGCCAGCAGCTCCGGGACAGGGGGCTCGGAGCAGTACTTC.

This chain joins TRBV4-2 and TRBJ1-2; TRBD1 matches at 8 bases. Germline CDR1 reads LGHNA; CDR2 reads YNFKEQ. The CDR3 extends over 16 amino acids. The V gene end was trimmed by 0 bases and the J gene end by 2 bases; junction bases not matched to a gene: 5. CDR3 region: CASSQDGDRGNYGYTF. In DNA, the CDR3 is TGTGCCAGCAGCCAAGACGGTGACAGGGGCAACTATGGCTACACCTTC.

The chain combines TRBV4-3 with TRBJ1-6, with 7 positions matching TRBD1. The CDR3 covers 17 residues. J was trimmed by 1 base and V by 2 bases; bases with no gene match: 5. CDR1 and CDR2 from the germline V gene are LGHNA and YSLEER. As DNA, the CDR3 is TGCGCCAGCAGCCAACAATTACAGGGGTCCTATAATTCACCCCTCCACTTT. As protein: CASSQQLQGSYNSPLHF.

The V and J genes are TRBV6-6 and TRBJ1-3; TRBD1 agrees at 7 bases. Losses at the gene ends were 3 bases for V and 1 base for J; bases not matched to a gene: 6. This CDR3 has 16 residues. Germline CDR1 is MNHNY and CDR2 is SVGAGI (reference sequence). CDR3 loop: CASSYDNRGSGNTIYF. The CDR3 DNA reads TGTGCCAGCAGTTATGACAACAGGGGATCTGGAAACACCATATATTTT.

This clone was found a few times. The rearrangement links TRBV7-9 to TRBJ2-7, with D perhaps TRBD2 (6 bases). CDR1 is SEHNR, CDR2 FQNEAQ, per germline (reference sequence). Trimming removed 1 base from V and 7 bases from J, with 14 bases in between. The CDR3 contains 14 residues. The CDR3 sequence is CASSLVQGGGEQYF. The CDR3 region has the DNA TGTGCCAGCAGCTTAGTTCAGGGCGGAGGGGAGCAGTACTTC.

The gene calls are TRBV7-2 and TRBJ2-7; D not resolved. CDR1 and CDR2 from the germline V gene are SGHTA and FQGNSA. V dropped 6 bases and J dropped 6 bases, with 12 bases sitting between them. The CDR3 consists of 12 residues. CDR3 coding DNA: TGTGCCAGCAGGCTGGCGGATGGCGAGCAGTACTTC. Amino acids: CASRLADGEQYF.

This chain links TRBV25-1 with TRBJ1-2; maybe TRBD1 (6 bases). V was trimmed by 6 bases and J by 3 bases, leaving 11 bases between them. The CDR3 is 13 residues long. Per germline, CDR1 MGHDK and CDR2 SYGVNS. The CDR3 bases are TGTGCCAGCAGGGCGGGGGGGCACTATGGCTACACCTTC. As protein: CASRAGGHYGYTF.

The V and J genes are TRBV6-6 and TRBJ1-5; no reliable D call. The V gene lost 0 bases and the J gene lost 0 bases, with 6 bases spanning the gap. The CDR3 contains 15 residues. The germline V gene encodes CDR1 MNHNY and CDR2 SVGAGI (reference sequence). The CDR3 coding sequence is TGTGCCAGCAGTTACTCAGCGGGTAGCAATCAGCCCCAGCATTTT. It specifies CASSYSAGSNQPQHF.

V is TRBV5-5 and J is TRBJ1-2; D gene unclear. CDR1 and CDR2 from the germline V gene are SGHKS and YYEKEE (reference sequence). The V gene lost 4 bases and the J gene lost 2 bases, with 12 bases spanning the gap. This CDR3 comprises 14 residues. For the CDR3, the DNA is TGTGCCAGCAGCAAGGATACAGAGAACTATGGCTACACCTTC. This encodes CASSKDTENYGYTF.

The chain links TRBV6-1 to TRBJ1-2; no definite D call. CDR3 length equals 13 residues. V was clipped by 4 bases and J by 0 bases, with 6 bases between them. CDR1 is MNHNS, CDR2 SASEGT, per germline. The CDR3 region is CASSAQSNYGYTF. CDR3 coding DNA: TGTGCCAGCAGTGCCCAGTCTAACTATGGCTACACCTTC.

This clone was counted a few times. The chain couples TRBV7-2 to TRBJ2-3; possible D gene TRBD1, 5 bases. V lost 1 base and J 1 base, leaving 9 bases between the germline ends. From germline, CDR1 is SGHTA and CDR2 FQGNSA. The CDR3 is 15 residues long. CDR3 in amino acids: CASSLDRRRTDTQYF. The CDR3, as DNA: TGTGCCAGCAGCTTAGACAGGAGACGCACAGATACGCAGTATTTT. Full variable domain (rest looked up from reference TRBV7-2 and TRBJ2-3): GAGVSQSPSNKVTEKGKDVELRCDPISGHTALYWYRQSLGQGLEFLIYFQGNSAPDKSGLPSDRFSAERTGGSVSTLTIQRTQQEDSAVYLCASSLDRRRTDTQYFGPGTRLTVL.

As DNA, the CDR3 is TGCGCCAGCACCGAACCGGGGGATCCCTACGAGCAGTACTTC. Translated, it gives CASTEPGDPYEQYF. V gene TRBV5-1 combines with J gene TRBJ2-7, with D possibly TRBD2 on 6 matching bases. The CDR3 is made up of 14 amino acids. V was cut by 6 bases and J by 2 bases, with 15 bases left in between. Germline V gene data show CDR1 as SGHRS and CDR2 as YFSETQ.

This clone showed up just once. V usage is TRBV4-1 and J usage is TRBJ1-4, with D maybe TRBD1 (6 bases). Trimming shortened V by 3 bases and J by 8 bases, and 19 bases separated the two germline ends. The CDR3 totals 16 residues. Germline CDR1 reads MGHRA; CDR2 reads YSYEKL. The CDR3 region has the DNA TGCGCCAGCAGCCACCTAGGGGGTTCCTCCGGGGAAAAACTGTTTTTT. It codes for CASSHLGGSSGEKLFF.

J is TRBJ2-1 and V is TRBV29-1, with 11 bases identical to TRBD2. The CDR3 totals 15 residues. Unmatched junction bases numbered 10, after V lost 5 bases and J lost 7 bases. The germline V gene has CDR1 SQVTM and CDR2 ANQGSEA. This CDR3 reads CSVIAGGSYTNEQFF. In DNA, the CDR3 is TGCAGCGTTATAGCGGGGGGGTCCTACACGAATGAGCAGTTCTTC.